Below, 14 T cell receptor beta chains from the same sample are listed, as sequenced in a study of blood T cell repertoires in COVID-19. This table comes from immunoSEQ multiplex PCR, and its TCRdb copy is limited to in-frame clones, with some not included. The table has roughly 190,000 clones, more than 65% seen once. The sequencing sample was made of PBMCs or T cells enriched from blood (not recorded which). The receptor set was obtained from a woman between 45 and 60 years old with acute COVID-19.

CDR3 protein: CASSDSSPTNEKLFF. The CDR3 DNA is TGTGCCAGCTCAGACTCGTCCCCAACTAATGAAAAACTGTTTTTT. The rearrangement links TRBV18 to TRBJ1-4; no clear D. Germline V gene sequence: CDR1 KGHSH, CDR2 LQKENI. V was shortened by 5 bases and J by 0 bases, with 10 bases between the two germline ends. The CDR3 spans 15 residues.

This clone was found a few times. The chain uses TRBV6-1 and TRBJ1-1; tentatively, D is TRBD1 (6 bases). This CDR3 is 15 amino acids long. With 3 bases removed from V and 1 base from J, the gap between germline ends came to 12 bases. Germline CDR1 MNHNS, CDR2 SASEGT. CDR3 nucleotides: TGTGCCAGCAGTGAGGGGACATTTAAGAACACTGAAGCTTTCTTT. Translating it yields CASSEGTFKNTEAFF.

The chain combines TRBV21-1 with TRBJ2-7; the DNA was not compared with TRBD1, the D call given in the table. TRBV21-1 is flagged as a pseudogene. The CDR3 contains 14 residues. The CDR3 region is CASSKDGTHYEQYV. The CDR3 bases are TGTGCCAGCAGCAAAGATGGCACACACTACGAGCAGTACGTC.

This clone came up once. The rearrangement joins TRBV18 to TRBJ1-4; maybe TRBD1 (5 bases). This CDR3 spans 18 amino acids. Trimming removed 2 bases at V and 1 base at J, with 17 bases between. Germline assignment: CDR1 KGHSH and CDR2 LQKENI. CDR3 amino acids: CASSPILRGDETNEKLFF. CDR3 nucleotides: TGTGCCAGCTCACCAATTCTTCGGGGGGATGAAACTAATGAAAAACTGTTTTTT. Based on the CDR3 plus reference TRBV18 and TRBJ1-4, the full variable domain is NAGVMQNPRHLVRRRGQEARLRCSPMKGHSHVYWYRQLPEEGLKFMVYLQKENIIDESGMPKERFSAEFPKEGPSILRIQQVVRGDSAAYFCASSPILRGDETNEKLFFGSGTQLSVL.

V and J are TRBV28 and TRBJ2-7; 10 nucleotides agree with TRBD2. Germline V gene data show CDR1 as MDHEN and CDR2 as SYDVKM. This CDR3 has 14 residues. Germline trimming cut 7 bases from V and 3 bases from J; bases unmatched to any gene: 6. CDR3 in DNA: TGTGCCAGCAATGAGCGGGGGGGGAACTACGAGCAGTACGTC. Its translation: CASNERGGNYEQYV.

This chain links TRBV28 with TRBJ2-5, with a tentative D call TRBD1 (6 bases). V shed 5 bases and J shed 5 bases, with 18 bases lying between them. In germline, CDR1 is MDHEN, CDR2 SYDVKM. This CDR3 contains 15 residues. CDR3 loop: CASSPPGVNEETQYF. CDR3 in DNA: TGTGCCAGCAGTCCCCCAGGGGTGAATGAGGAGACCCAGTACTTC.

The gene calls are TRBV5-1 and TRBJ2-5, with a weak D call TRBD1 (5 bases). Trimming cost V 0 bases and J 5 bases, with 14 bases left between them. Germline loops: CDR1 SGHRS, CDR2 YFSETQ. CDR3 length equals 15 residues. The CDR3, as DNA: TGCGCCAGCAGCTTGGATGGCAGGGCTTTGGAGACCCAGTACTTC. It yields the protein CASSLDGRALETQYF.

The CDR3 DNA reads TGTGCCAGCTCACCTATAGCTACCGGGGAGCTGTTTTTT. Amino acids: CASSPIATGELFF. V gene TRBV18 combines with J gene TRBJ2-2; D gene unclear. This CDR3 is 13 amino acids long. Per germline, CDR1 KGHSH and CDR2 LQKENI. Trimming removed 3 bases from V and 5 bases from J, with 7 bases in between.

The V and J genes are TRBV5-1 and TRBJ2-5; D remains unclear. CDR3 size: 13 residues. Germline V gene lookup returns CDR1 SGHRS and CDR2 YFSETQ. V was shortened by 7 bases and J by 4 bases, with 14 bases between the two germline ends. CDR3 nucleotide sequence: TGCGCCAGCCATAACGCGGTAGTAGAGACCCAGTACTTC. This sequence encodes CASHNAVVETQYF.

The J gene is TRBJ1-1, the V gene TRBV7-2; D uncertain. V dropped 1 base and J dropped 0 bases, with 6 bases sitting between them. The V gene's germline CDR1 is SGHTA and CDR2 FQGNSA. CDR3 size: 14 residues. The CDR3 bases are TGTGCCAGCAGCTTAGGAGTTATGAACACTGAAGCTTTCTTT. Translation gives CASSLGVMNTEAFF.

The chain links TRBV5-8 to TRBJ1-5; 10 bases align to TRBD1. CDR3 length: 16 amino acids. In germline, CDR1 is SGHTS, CDR2 YDEGEE. V shed 0 bases, J shed 3 bases, and the junction held 3 bases outside the gene matches. CDR3 coding DNA: TGTGCCAGCAGCTTGGGGGACAGGGGTTCCAATCAGCCCCAGCATTTT. This gives the protein CASSLGDRGSNQPQHF. The whole variable domain, filled in from reference TRBV5-8 and TRBJ1-5, reads EAGVTQSPTHLIKTRGQQATLRCSPISGHTSVYWYQQALGLGLQFLLWYDEGEERNRGNFPPRFSGRQFPNYSSELNVNALELEDSALYLCASSLGDRGSNQPQHFGDGTRLSIL.

The rearrangement joins TRBV6-4 to TRBJ2-1, with TRBD2 identical over 16 bases. Losses at the gene ends were 2 bases for V and 4 bases for J; bases not matched to a gene: 8. Germline V CDR1 and CDR2: MRHNA, SNTAGT. The CDR3 sequence is 19 residues long. The CDR3 sequence: CASSDPGTSGGVWYNEQFF. CDR3 coding DNA: TGTGCCAGCAGTGACCCTGGGACTAGCGGGGGGGTTTGGTACAATGAGCAGTTCTTC.

This clone showed up just a few times. The rearrangement joins TRBV29-1 to TRBJ2-5; 11 positions match TRBD2. The V segment lost 4 bases and the J segment 7 bases; nucleotides outside the gene matches: 8. Germline V gives CDR1 SQVTM, CDR2 ANQGSEA. CDR3 size: 14 residues. The CDR3 coding sequence is TGCAGCGTTGTAACTAGCGGGGGCGCCGGGACCCAGTACTTC. Protein: CSVVTSGGAGTQYF.

By sample share, this clone is medium-sized (0.01 to 0.1%). The chain has TRBV15 and TRBJ2-5, with 9 bases that match TRBD1. CDR1 is LNHNV, CDR2 YYDKDF, per germline (reference sequence). The trim removed 5 bases at V and 2 bases at J, leaving 3 bases unmatched. This CDR3 has 14 residues. The CDR3: CATSRGTGQETQYF. In DNA, the CDR3 is TGTGCCACCAGCCGCGGGACAGGGCAAGAGACCCAGTACTTC.